This T cell receptor beta chain is drawn from a study of T cell responses to AZD1222 COVID-19 vaccine. Clones were sequenced by immunoSEQ multiplex PCR, and TCRdb holds only the in-frame ones, with some missing. This sample has 95,000 to 150,000 clones, with around 88% found just once. Overall study results and limits: Nearly half of spike-specific TCRs reportedly target variant regions that are unmutated in the B.1.351 and B.1.1.7 variants.

About this clone itself: Its antigen is not identified.

There are 14 residues in the CDR3. From germline, CDR1 is MNHEY and CDR2 SVGEGT. Trimming left V 3 bases short and J 2 bases short, with 10 bases between. This specimen was peripheral blood, taken on day 0 of AZD1222 vaccination. The chain employs TRBV6-2 or TRBV6-3 and TRBJ1-1; D is unclear. The origin of this receptor is an adult in good health. CDR3 in DNA: TGTGCCAGCAGTTATATAGGATCTAACACTGAAGCTTTCTTT. As protein: CASSYIGSNTEAFF.